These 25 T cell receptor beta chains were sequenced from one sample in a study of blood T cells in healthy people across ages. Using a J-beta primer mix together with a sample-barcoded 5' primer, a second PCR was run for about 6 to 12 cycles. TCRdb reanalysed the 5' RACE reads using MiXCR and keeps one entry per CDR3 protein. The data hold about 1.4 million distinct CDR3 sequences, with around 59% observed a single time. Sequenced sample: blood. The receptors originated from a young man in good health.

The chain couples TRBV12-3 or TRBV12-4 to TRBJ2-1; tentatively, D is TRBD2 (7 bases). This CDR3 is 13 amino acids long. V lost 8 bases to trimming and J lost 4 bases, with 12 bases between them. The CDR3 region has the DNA TGTGCCAGCGGCGGGGGACATTACAATGAGCAGTTCTTC. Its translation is CASGGGHYNEQFF.

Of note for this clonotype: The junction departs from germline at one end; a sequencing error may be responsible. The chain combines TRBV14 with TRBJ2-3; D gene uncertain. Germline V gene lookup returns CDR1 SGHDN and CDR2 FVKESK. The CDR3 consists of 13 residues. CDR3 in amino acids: CAGSQDPADTQYF. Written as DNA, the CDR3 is TGTGCCGGCAGCCAAGACCCCGCAGATACGCAGTATTTT.

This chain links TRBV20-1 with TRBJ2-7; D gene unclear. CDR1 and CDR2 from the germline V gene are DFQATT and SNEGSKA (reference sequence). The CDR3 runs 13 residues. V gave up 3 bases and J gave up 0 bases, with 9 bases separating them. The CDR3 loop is CSASQQSSYEQYF. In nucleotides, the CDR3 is TGCAGTGCTAGCCAACAGAGCTCCTACGAGCAGTACTTC.

The CDR3 spells CASSLGTGNEETQYF. The CDR3 DNA reads as TGTGCCAGCAGCCTAGGGACAGGCAACGAAGAGACCCAGTACTTC. The chain couples TRBV6-1 to TRBJ2-5; the match to TRBD1 covers 8 bases. Trimming cost V 6 bases and J 3 bases; bases outside gene matches: 9. This CDR3 is 15 amino acids long. CDR1 is MNHNS and CDR2 is SASEGT in the germline V gene.

CDR3 amino acids: CARARGLSEKLFF. The DNA of the CDR3 is TGTGCCAGAGCAAGGGGTCTCAGTGAAAAACTGTTTTTT. This chain joins TRBV27 and TRBJ1-4; perhaps TRBD1 as D (5 bases). Trimming pared 9 bases from V and 7 bases from J, leaving 15 bases between. The CDR3 extends over 13 amino acids. CDR1 MNHEY and CDR2 SMNVEV come from the germline V gene (reference sequence). The complete variable domain, with remaining parts taken from reference TRBV27 and TRBJ1-4, reads EAQVTQNPRYLITVTGKKLTVTCSQNMNHEYMSWYRQDPGLGLRQIYYSMNVEVTDKGDVPEGYKVSRKEKRNFPLILESPSPNQTSLYFCARARGLSEKLFFGSGTQLSVL.

CDR3 nucleotide sequence: TGCAGTGCTACCTGGGGGGAGACCCAGTACTTC. Translating it yields CSATWGETQYF. The rearrangement joins TRBV20-1 to TRBJ2-5, with D perhaps TRBD1 or TRBD2 (5 bases each). The V end was cut by 4 bases, the J end by 5 bases, with 8 bases between. CDR3 length equals 11 residues. Looked up from germline, CDR1 is DFQATT and CDR2 is SNEGSKA (reference sequence).

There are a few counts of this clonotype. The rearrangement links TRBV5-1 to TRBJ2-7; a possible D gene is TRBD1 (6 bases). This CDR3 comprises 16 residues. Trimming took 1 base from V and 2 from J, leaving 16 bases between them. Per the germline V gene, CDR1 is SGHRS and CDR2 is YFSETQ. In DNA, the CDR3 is TGCGCCAGCAGCTTGTTACAGGGCCTAGAAACCTACGAGCAGTACTTC. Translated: CASSLLQGLETYEQYF. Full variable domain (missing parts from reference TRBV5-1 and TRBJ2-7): KAGVTQTPRYLIKTRGQQVTLSCSPISGHRSVSWYQQTPGQGLQFLFEYFSETQRNKGNFPGRFSGRQFSNSRSEMNVSTLELGDSALYLCASSLLQGLETYEQYFGPGTRLTVT.

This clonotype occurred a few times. The CDR3 reads CASSFGPTPKAEQYF. CDR3 DNA sequence: TGTGCCAGCAGTTTCGGACCGACCCCAAAGGCCGAGCAGTACTTC. J is TRBJ2-7 and V is TRBV27, with D uncertain. The V gene lost 3 bases and the J gene lost 6 bases, with 18 bases spanning the gap. This CDR3 comprises 15 residues. Per germline, CDR1 MNHEY and CDR2 SMNVEV (reference sequence).

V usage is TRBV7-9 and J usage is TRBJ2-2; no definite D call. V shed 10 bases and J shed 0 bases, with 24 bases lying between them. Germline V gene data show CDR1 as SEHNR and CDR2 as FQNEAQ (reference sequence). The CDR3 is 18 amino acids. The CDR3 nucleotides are TGTGCCATCGTACTCTCCTCCCTCGTTCTGACGAACACCGGGGAGCTGTTTTTT. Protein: CAIVLSSLVLTNTGELFF. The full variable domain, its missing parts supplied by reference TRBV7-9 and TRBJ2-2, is DTGVSQNPRHKITKRGQNVTFRCDPISEHNRLYWYRQTLGQGPEFLTYFQNEAQLEKSRLLSDRFSAERPKGSFSTLEIQRTEQGDSAMYLCAIVLSSLVLTNTGELFFGEGSRLTVL.

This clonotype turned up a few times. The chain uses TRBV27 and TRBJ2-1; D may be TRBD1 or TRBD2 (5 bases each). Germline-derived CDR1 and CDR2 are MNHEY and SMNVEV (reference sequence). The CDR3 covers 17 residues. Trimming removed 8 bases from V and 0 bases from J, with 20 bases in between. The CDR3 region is CASHTPLGTDSYNEQFF. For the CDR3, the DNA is TGTGCCAGCCATACCCCTTTAGGGACCGACTCCTACAATGAGCAGTTCTTC.

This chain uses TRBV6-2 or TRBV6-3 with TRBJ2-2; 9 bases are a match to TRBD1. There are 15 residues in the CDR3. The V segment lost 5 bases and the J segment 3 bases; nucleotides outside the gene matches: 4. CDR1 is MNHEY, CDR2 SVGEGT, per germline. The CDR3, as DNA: TGTGCCAGCAGTCGGACAGGGGTGGACACCGGGGAGCTGTTTTTT. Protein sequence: CASSRTGVDTGELFF.

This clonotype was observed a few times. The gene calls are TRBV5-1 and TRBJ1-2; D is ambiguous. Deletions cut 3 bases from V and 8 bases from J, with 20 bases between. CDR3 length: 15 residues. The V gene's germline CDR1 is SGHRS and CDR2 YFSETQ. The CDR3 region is CASSSGVGSPGGYTF. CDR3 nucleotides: TGCGCCAGCAGCTCCGGAGTGGGTAGCCCTGGGGGCTACACCTTC.

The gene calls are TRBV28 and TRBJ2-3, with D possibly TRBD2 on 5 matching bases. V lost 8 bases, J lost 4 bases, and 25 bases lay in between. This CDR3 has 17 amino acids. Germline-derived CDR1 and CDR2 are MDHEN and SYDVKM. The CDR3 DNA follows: TGTGCCAGCGGACCGGGCTGGCGGTCTATCGGGGCAGATACGCAGTATTTT. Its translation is CASGPGWRSIGADTQYF.

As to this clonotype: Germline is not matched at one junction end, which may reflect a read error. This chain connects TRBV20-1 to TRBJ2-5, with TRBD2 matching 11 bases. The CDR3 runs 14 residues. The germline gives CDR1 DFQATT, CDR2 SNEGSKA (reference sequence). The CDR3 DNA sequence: TGCAGTGCCCGGCTAGCGGGGGGACAAGAGACCCGGTACTTC. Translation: CSARLAGGQETRYF.

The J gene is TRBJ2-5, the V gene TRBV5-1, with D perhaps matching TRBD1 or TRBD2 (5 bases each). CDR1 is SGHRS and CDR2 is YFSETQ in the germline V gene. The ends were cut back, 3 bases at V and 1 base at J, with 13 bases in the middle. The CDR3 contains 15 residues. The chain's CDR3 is CASSSGTQSQETQYF. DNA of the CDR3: TGCGCCAGCAGCTCCGGGACGCAAAGCCAAGAGACCCAGTACTTC.

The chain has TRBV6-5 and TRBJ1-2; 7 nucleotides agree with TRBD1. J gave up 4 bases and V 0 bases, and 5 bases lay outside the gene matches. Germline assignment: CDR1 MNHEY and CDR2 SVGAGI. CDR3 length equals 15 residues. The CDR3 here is CASSYSSTGSYGYTF. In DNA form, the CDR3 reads TGTGCCAGCAGTTACTCCTCGACAGGGTCCTATGGCTACACCTTC.

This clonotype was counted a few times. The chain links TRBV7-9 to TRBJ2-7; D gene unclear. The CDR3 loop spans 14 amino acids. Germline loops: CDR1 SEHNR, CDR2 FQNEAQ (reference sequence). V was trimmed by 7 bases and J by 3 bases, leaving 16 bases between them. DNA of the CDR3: TGTGCCAGCACCACCACGGAGAGAAGCTACGAGCAGTACTTC. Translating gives CASTTTERSYEQYF.

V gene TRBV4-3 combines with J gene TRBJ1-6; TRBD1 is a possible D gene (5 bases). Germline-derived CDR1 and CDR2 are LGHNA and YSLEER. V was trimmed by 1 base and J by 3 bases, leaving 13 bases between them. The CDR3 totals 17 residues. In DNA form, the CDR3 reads TGCGCCAGCAGCCAAGGAGTGAGGGGTTACTATAATTCACCCCTCCACTTT. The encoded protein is CASSQGVRGYYNSPLHF.

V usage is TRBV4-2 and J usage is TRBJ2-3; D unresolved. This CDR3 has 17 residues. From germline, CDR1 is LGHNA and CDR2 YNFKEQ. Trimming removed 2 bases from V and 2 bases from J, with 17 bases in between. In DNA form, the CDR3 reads TGTGCCAGCAGCCAACTTGACAACCGCCCCTTCACAGATACGCAGTATTTT. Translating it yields CASSQLDNRPFTDTQYF.

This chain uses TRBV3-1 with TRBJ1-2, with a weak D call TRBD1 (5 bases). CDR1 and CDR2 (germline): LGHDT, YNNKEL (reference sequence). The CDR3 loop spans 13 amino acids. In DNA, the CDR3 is TGTGCTACCTGGGGACCACTCTACTATGGCTACACCTTC. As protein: CATWGPLYYGYTF.

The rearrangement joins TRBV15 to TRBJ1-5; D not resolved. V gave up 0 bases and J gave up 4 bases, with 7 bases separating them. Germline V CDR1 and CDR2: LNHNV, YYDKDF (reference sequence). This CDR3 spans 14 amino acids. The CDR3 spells CATSREGRNQPQHF. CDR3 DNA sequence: TGTGCCACCAGCAGAGAAGGTCGGAATCAGCCCCAGCATTTT.

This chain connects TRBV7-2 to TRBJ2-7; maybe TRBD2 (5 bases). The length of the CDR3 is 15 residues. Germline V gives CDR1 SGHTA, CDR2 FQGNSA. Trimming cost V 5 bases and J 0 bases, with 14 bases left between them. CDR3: CASSIPDWYSYEQYF. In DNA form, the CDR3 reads TGTGCCAGCAGCATCCCGGACTGGTACTCCTACGAGCAGTACTTC.

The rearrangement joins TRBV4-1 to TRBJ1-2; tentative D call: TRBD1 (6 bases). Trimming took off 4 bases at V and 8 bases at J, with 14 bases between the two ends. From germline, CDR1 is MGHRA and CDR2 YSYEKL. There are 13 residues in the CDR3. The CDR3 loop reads CASSPRGAQGYTF. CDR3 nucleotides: TGCGCCAGCAGCCCACGGGGGGCGCAAGGCTACACCTTC.

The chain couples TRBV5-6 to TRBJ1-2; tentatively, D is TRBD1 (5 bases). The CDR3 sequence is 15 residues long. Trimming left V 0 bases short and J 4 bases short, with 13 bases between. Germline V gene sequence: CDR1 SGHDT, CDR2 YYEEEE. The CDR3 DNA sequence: TGTGCCAGCAGCTTGGAAAATGACAGACTCTATGGCTACACCTTC. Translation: CASSLENDRLYGYTF.

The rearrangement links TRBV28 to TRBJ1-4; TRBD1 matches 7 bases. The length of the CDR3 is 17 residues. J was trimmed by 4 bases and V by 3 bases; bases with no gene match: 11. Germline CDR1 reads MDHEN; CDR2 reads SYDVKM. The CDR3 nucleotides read TGTGCCAGCAGTTTGGGCGTGGGGGGACAGAATAATGAAAAACTGTTTTTT. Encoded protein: CASSLGVGGQNNEKLFF.